This T cell receptor beta chain was documented in a study of blood T cell repertoires in COVID-19 (dated by TCRdb to 2020 to 2021). With respect to the entire study: Samples covering the acute and convalescent phases of COVID-19 were provided by collaborators in the United States, Italy and Spain. The material from the prospective study consisted of cDNA or gDNA derived from T cells, B-cell-depleted T cells, or PBMCs. Subjects who had been exposed to COVID-19, were actively infected with it, or had recovered from it provided the deeply sampled blood TCRbeta repertoires that made up the dataset. A freely available public database, intended as a resource for researchers studying the immune response to SARS-CoV-2, is where the repertoires were released. Samples were obtained from the ongoing ImmuneRACE study (first 160 participants) and from roughly 1,300 subjects provided by 6 global collaborators. Nearly every sample came with metadata listing a de-identified subject ID, COVID-19 status, age in years and sex. Where HLA class I and class II types were available, the types were taken from metadata supplied by the sample provider, not from assay-based typing. Overall study outcomes, separate from this receptor: The amount of clinical and demographic metadata varied by source and participant and was provided uncurated.

The germline V gene (reference sequence) supplies CDR1 SGHNT and CDR2 YYREEE. There are 15 amino acids in the CDR3, from cysteine to phenylalanine inclusive. The kept DNA is CDR3 alone, 45 bases in frame from the first base. V is pruned by 5 bases and J by 5 bases, leaving 12 bases of the junction without a gene match. Participants in the prospective study were aged about 18 to 100 years, lived in about two dozen United States geographic areas, and enrolled through a virtual design. Cohort assignment in the prospective study relied on participant-reported clinical history from a screening survey and a study questionnaire. A participant counted as exposed if, within 2 weeks of entering the study, that participant had been in contact with someone who had a PCR-confirmed or clinician-diagnosed COVID-19 case. In the prospective study, mobile phlebotomists collected whole blood, serum and a nasopharyngeal or oropharyngeal swab from each participant. Over an approximately 2-month period, participants in the prospective study had the option of providing additional blood draws and questionnaires. Blood samples from the prospective study were shipped frozen or at room temperature prior to DNA extraction.

The immunoSEQ Assay, a bias-controlled multiplex PCR, was used to amplify TCRbeta CDR3 regions from genomic DNA. For the original study's pipeline: Nucleated cell counts per sample were estimated from amplification of reference gene primers within the assay. Sequence reads were collapsed and filtered to measure the absolute abundance of every unique TCRbeta CDR3 rearrangement. For each sample, productive Simpson clonality was calculated by taking the square root of Simpson's diversity index across productive rearrangements. Drawn from immuneACCESS, this table holds only the in-frame rearrangements with V and J called that TCRdb kept. Clones are partly lost; checked studies trace under half to an unresolved V gene and leave the rest unexplained. The V and J calls and the clone size are those of that table, but D and trimming were determined from the DNA. The sample includes 350,000 to 400,000 clones, with approximately 91% observed a single time. The ten largest clones add up to 0.7% to 0.95% of the sample.

With respect to this clone: Its antigen is not yet known. No much larger clone is present one base from it, and per-base qualities are unavailable.

Sequences were obtained from PBMCs or T cells enriched from blood (not recorded which). This clonotype originated in a woman aged 40 to 50 who had been exposed to COVID-19. This receptor chain uses TRBV5-4 and TRBJ1-1; TRBD1 matches 7 bases in the middle. The CDR3 reads CASSPRKGALTEAFF. The DNA sequence is TGTGCCAGCAGTCCCAGGAAGGGGGCGTTGACTGAAGCTTTCTTT. When the CDR3 is completed using the reference TRBV5-4 and TRBJ1-1 genes on either side, the full variable domain is ETGVTQSPTHLIKTRGQQVTLRCSSQSGHNTVSWYQQALGQGPQFIFQYYREEENGRGNFPPRFSGLQFPNYSSELNVNALELDDSALYLCASSPRKGALTEAFFGQGTRLTVV.